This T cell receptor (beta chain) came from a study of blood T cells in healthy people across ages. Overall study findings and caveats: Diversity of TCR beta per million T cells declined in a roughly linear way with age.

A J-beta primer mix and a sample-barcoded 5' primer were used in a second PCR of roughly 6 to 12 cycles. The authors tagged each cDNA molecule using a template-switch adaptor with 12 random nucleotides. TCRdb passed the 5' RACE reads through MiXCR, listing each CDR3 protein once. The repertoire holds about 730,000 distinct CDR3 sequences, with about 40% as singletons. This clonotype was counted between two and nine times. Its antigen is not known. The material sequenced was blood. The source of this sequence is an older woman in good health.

The CDR3 DNA is TGTGCCAGTCGCGTTACTAGGCTTTGGGAGACCCAGTACTTC. Its protein product is CASRVTRLWETQYF. The chain carries TRBV28 and TRBJ2-5; D is perhaps TRBD2 (5 bases). The V end was cut by 9 bases, the J end by 5 bases, with 19 bases between. CDR3 size: 14 residues. Germline loops: CDR1 MDHEN, CDR2 SYDVKM.